These T cell receptor beta chains were read from a single sample in a study of regulatory T cells in long-lasting Graves disease. TCRdb processed the multiplex PCR reads anew with MiXCR; each CDR3 protein has one entry. Of approximately 540,000 distinct CDR3 sequences in the sample, 9.5% to 15% were seen once. These data were also reused for a study on T cells in Graves' hyperthyroidism and ophthalmopathy.

The specimen comprised peripheral blood mononuclear cells (PBMCs), sampled at new diagnosis, from a patient treated with antithyroid drugs. The origin of the receptors is a woman aged 25 to 39 with Graves disease. Each CDR3 is given with its conserved first and last residue. The order of the fields is CDR3 DNA, CDR3 protein, V gene, clone size, J gene, D gene. A D gene is named only where the DNA matches it firmly. Part of the rows lack a size; the others show once, few, many or a class for expanded clones.

CDR3 DNA: TGTGCCACCAGTGGGAGACTAGCGGGATACCAAGGCTCCGAGCAGTACTTC
CDR3 protein: CATSGRLAGYQGSEQYF
V gene: TRBV15
clone size: few
J gene: TRBJ2-7
D gene: TRBD2

CDR3 DNA: TGTGCCCCCCTGGAGGTAGATACGCAGTATTTT
CDR3 protein: CAPLEVDTQYF
V gene: TRBV6-2/TRBV6-3
clone size: NA
J gene: TRBJ2-3
D gene: NA

CDR3 DNA: TGTGCCAGCAGCTTAATAGGGGACGCAGATACGCAGTATTTT
CDR3 protein: CASSLIGDADTQYF
V gene: TRBV7-3
clone size: NA
J gene: TRBJ2-3
D gene: NA

CDR3 DNA: TGCGCCAGCAGGAATAGGGCGACTAATGAAAAACTGTTTTTT
CDR3 protein: CASRNRATNEKLFF
V gene: TRBV4-1
clone size: many
J gene: TRBJ1-4
D gene: NA

CDR3 DNA: TGTGCCAGCACTCCTACGGTTGGGGGGACGGGGGAGCAGTACTTC
CDR3 protein: CASTPTVGGTGEQYF
V gene: TRBV28
clone size: NA
J gene: TRBJ2-7
D gene: NA

CDR3 DNA: TGCGCCAGCAGCCCATCAACAACAGGGACAGATACGCAGTATTTT
CDR3 protein: CASSPSTTGTDTQYF
V gene: TRBV4-1
clone size: NA
J gene: TRBJ2-3
D gene: NA

CDR3 DNA: TGTGCTAGTGGCTTCGGACAGGGGGACTACCGAGGGCAGTTCTTC
CDR3 protein: CASGFGQGDYRGQFF
V gene: TRBV12-5
clone size: many
J gene: TRBJ2-1
D gene: TRBD1

CDR3 DNA: TGTGCCACTGGACTAAACGAGCAGTACTTC
CDR3 protein: CATGLNEQYF
V gene: TRBV28
clone size: few
J gene: TRBJ2-7
D gene: NA

CDR3 DNA: TGTGCCAGCAGCTTATGGGGCATCACAGATACGCAGTATTTT
CDR3 protein: CASSLWGITDTQYF
V gene: TRBV7-3
clone size: many
J gene: TRBJ2-3
D gene: NA

CDR3 DNA: TGTGCCAGCAGCTGGGGGACTAGAAATATTGAGCAGTTCTTC
CDR3 protein: CASSWGTRNIEQFF
V gene: TRBV7-9
clone size: few
J gene: TRBJ2-1
D gene: TRBD2

CDR3 DNA: TGTGCCAGCAGTGAACAGGGGCAGGCCTACGAGCAGTACTTC
CDR3 protein: CASSEQGQAYEQYF
V gene: TRBV2
clone size: many
J gene: TRBJ2-7
D gene: NA

CDR3 DNA: TGTGCCAGCACCCTCTGGAGGGGCGCTTCCAATGAGCAGTTCTTC
CDR3 protein: CASTLWRGASNEQFF
V gene: TRBV11-1
clone size: many
J gene: TRBJ2-1
D gene: NA

CDR3 DNA: TGTGCCAGCAGCGGGGGTTCGGGCGGCCTTACGGAGCAGTTCTTC
CDR3 protein: CASSGGSGGLTEQFF
V gene: TRBV7-8
clone size: many
J gene: TRBJ2-1
D gene: NA